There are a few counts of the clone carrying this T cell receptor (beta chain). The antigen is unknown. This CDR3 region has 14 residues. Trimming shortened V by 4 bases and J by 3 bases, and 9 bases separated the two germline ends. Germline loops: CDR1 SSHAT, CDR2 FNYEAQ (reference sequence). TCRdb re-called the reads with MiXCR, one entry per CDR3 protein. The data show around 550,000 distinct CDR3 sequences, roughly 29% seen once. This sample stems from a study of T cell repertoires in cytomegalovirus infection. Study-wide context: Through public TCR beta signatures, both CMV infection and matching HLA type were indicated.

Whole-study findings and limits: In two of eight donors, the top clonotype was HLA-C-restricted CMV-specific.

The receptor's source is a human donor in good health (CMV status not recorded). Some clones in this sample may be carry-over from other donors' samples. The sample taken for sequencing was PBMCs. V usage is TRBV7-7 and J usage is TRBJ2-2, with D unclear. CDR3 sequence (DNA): TGTGCCAGCAGCTGGAACGCGGACACCGGGGAGCTGTTTTTT. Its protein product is CASSWNADTGELFF.